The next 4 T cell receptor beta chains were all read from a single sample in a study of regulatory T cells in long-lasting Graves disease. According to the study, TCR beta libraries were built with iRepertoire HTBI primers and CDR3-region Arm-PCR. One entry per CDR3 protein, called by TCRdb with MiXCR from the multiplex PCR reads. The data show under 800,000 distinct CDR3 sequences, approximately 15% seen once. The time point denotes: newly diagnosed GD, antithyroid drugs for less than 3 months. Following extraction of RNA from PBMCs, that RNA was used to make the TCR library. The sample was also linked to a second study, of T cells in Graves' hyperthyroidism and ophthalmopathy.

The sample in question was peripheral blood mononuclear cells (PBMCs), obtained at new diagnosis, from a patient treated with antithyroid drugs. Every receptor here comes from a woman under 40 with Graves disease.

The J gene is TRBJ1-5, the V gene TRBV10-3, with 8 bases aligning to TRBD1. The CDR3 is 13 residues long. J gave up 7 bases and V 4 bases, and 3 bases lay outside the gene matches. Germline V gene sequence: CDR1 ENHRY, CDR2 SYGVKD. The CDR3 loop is CAISVDRGQPQHF. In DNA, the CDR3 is TGTGCCATCAGTGTAGACAGGGGACAGCCCCAGCATTTT.

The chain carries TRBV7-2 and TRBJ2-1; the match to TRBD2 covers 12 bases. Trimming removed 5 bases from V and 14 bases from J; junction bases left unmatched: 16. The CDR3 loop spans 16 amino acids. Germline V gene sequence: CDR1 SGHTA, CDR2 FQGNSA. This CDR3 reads CASSQDPSGRALLEFF. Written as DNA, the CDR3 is TGTGCCAGCAGCCAGGACCCTAGCGGGAGGGCCTTATTAGAGTTCTTC.

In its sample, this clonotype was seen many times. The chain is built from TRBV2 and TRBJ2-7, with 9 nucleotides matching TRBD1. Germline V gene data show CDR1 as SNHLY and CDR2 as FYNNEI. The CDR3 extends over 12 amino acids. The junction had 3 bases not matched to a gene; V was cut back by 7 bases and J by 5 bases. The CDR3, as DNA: TGTGCCAGCACGGGACAGGGTCACGAGCAGTACTTC. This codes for CASTGQGHEQYF.

The CDR3 here is CASSPLSGSYEQYF. For the CDR3, the DNA is TGTGCCAGCAGTCCTCTTAGCGGCTCCTACGAGCAGTACTTC. This chain connects TRBV12-3 or TRBV12-4 to TRBJ2-7, with D possibly matching TRBD2 (6 bases). This CDR3 has 14 residues. Trimming pared 5 bases from V and 0 bases from J, leaving 11 bases between.